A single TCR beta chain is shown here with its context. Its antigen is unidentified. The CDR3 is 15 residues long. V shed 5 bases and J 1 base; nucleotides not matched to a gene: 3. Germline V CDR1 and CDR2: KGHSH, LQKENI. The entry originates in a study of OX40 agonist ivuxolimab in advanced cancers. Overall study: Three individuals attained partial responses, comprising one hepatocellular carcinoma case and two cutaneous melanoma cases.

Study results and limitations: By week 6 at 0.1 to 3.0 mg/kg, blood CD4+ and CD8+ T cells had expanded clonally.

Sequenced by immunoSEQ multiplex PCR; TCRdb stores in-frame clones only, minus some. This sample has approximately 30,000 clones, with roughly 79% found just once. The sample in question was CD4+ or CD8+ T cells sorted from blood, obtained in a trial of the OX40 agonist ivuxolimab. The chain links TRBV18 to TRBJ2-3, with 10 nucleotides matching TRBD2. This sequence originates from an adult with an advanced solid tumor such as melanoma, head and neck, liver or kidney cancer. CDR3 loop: CASSTTSGGTDTQYF. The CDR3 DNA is TGTGCCAGCTCAACCACTAGCGGGGGCACAGATACGCAGTATTTT.